The 24 T cell receptor beta chains below were found in one sample sequenced in a study of T-cell reconstitution after alpha-beta-depleted transplantation in children. The TCRbeta library incorporated unique molecular identifiers. Using its own MiXCR run on the PCR reads, TCRdb lists one record per CDR3 protein. The sample carries roughly 220,000 distinct CDR3 sequences, 12% recorded once. Specimen: PBMCs from the stem cell graft donor, collected from the stem cell graft. The origin of the receptors is a human donor who donated a stem cell graft to a child with acute lymphoblastic leukemia.

This clonotype was seen many times. The genes are TRBV4-2 and TRBJ1-4, with D possibly matching TRBD1 (6 bases). V gave up 1 base and J gave up 0 bases, with 15 bases separating them. Germline V gene data show CDR1 as LGHNA and CDR2 as YNFKEQ. The CDR3 loop spans 18 amino acids. The chain's CDR3 is CASSQGGHGTSTNEKLFF. CDR3 nucleotides: TGTGCCAGCAGCCAAGGGGGACACGGAACCTCAACTAATGAAAAACTGTTTTTT.

The rearrangement joins TRBV6-2 or TRBV6-3 to TRBJ1-5; D unresolved. The CDR3 is 12 residues long. Trimming removed 6 bases from V and 3 bases from J, with 6 bases in between. CDR1 MNHEY and CDR2 SVGEGT come from the germline V gene. The DNA of the CDR3 is TGTGCCAGCAGACTCTCCAATCAGCCCCAGCATTTT. Residues: CASRLSNQPQHF.

This clonotype has ten or more counts. J is TRBJ2-7 and V is TRBV20-1, with a weak D call TRBD1 (5 bases). Germline V gives CDR1 DFQATT, CDR2 SNEGSKA (reference sequence). Between the trimmed V and J ends, which lost 3 bases and 0 bases, there was a span of 9 bases. This CDR3 is 13 amino acids long. CDR3 loop: CSARGRSSYEQYF. The DNA for the CDR3 is TGCAGTGCTAGGGGGCGGAGCTCCTACGAGCAGTACTTC.

V usage is TRBV6-5 and J usage is TRBJ2-7; unclear D gene. The CDR3 extends over 11 amino acids. CDR1 is MNHEY and CDR2 is SVGAGI in the germline V gene. Trimming stripped 4 bases from V and 4 bases from J, with 5 bases between. CDR3 residues: CASSWEYEQYF. The CDR3 region has the DNA TGTGCCAGCAGTTGGGAATACGAGCAGTACTTC.

This clonotype was recorded at least ten times. This chain uses TRBV5-1 with TRBJ1-2; 9 bases match TRBD1. In germline, CDR1 is SGHRS, CDR2 YFSETQ. Trimming cost V 4 bases and J 8 bases; bases outside gene matches: 15. The CDR3 has 16 residues. CDR3 DNA: TGCGCCAGCAGCCCAGGGAGGGGGACAGGGATGTACGGCTACACCTTC. Amino acid sequence: CASSPGRGTGMYGYTF.

This clonotype was seen at least ten times. The chain carries TRBV7-9 and TRBJ1-1; D may be TRBD1 (5 bases). Between the trimmed V and J ends, which lost 3 bases and 4 bases, there was a span of 21 bases. The CDR3 contains 17 residues. In germline, CDR1 is SEHNR, CDR2 FQNEAQ (reference sequence). In DNA form, the CDR3 reads TGTGCCAGCAGCTTGGGTTCTCAGGGCAGACCCTTCACTGAAGCTTTCTTT. This translates into CASSLGSQGRPFTEAFF.

V is TRBV25-1 and J is TRBJ2-2; D is ambiguous. Germline V gene lookup returns CDR1 MGHDK and CDR2 SYGVNS. This CDR3 has 13 amino acids. V lost 2 bases to trimming and J lost 6 bases, with 7 bases between them. DNA of the CDR3: TGTGCCAGCAGTGAAGGGGTCGCCGGGGAGCTGTTTTTT. The encoded protein is CASSEGVAGELFF.

In its sample, this clonotype was seen many times. The rearrangement uses TRBV6-2 or TRBV6-3 and TRBJ2-3; D might be TRBD2 (6 bases). V was pared by 6 bases and J by 2 bases, with 18 bases between. CDR1 and CDR2 (germline): MNHEY, SVGEGT. The CDR3 extends over 16 amino acids. The DNA of the CDR3 is TGTGCCAGCAGACCAGGGACTCCCCGGTACACAGATACGCAGTATTTT. Protein sequence: CASRPGTPRYTDTQYF.

This clonotype was seen repeatedly, ten times or more. The chain carries TRBV18 and TRBJ2-2, with 7 bases lining up with TRBD1. The CDR3 loop spans 16 amino acids. J was trimmed by 3 bases and V by 4 bases; bases with no gene match: 8. Per germline, CDR1 KGHSH and CDR2 LQKENI. DNA for the CDR3: TGTGCCAGCTCACAAAGATTCGGGACAGACACCGGGGAGCTGTTTTTT. Translation: CASSQRFGTDTGELFF.

This clonotype was counted at least ten times. The V and J genes are TRBV7-2 and TRBJ2-1; 10 bases align to TRBD2. CDR1 is SGHTA and CDR2 is FQGNSA in the germline V gene. The CDR3 contains 15 residues. Losses at the gene ends were 1 base for V and 8 bases for J; bases not matched to a gene: 5. In nucleotides, the CDR3 is TGTGCCAGCAGCTTAGGGGCTAGCGGGAGTTATGAGCAGTTCTTC. Translation: CASSLGASGSYEQFF.

On this clonotype: A much larger clone lies one base from this, so it may be a read error. V and J are TRBV20-1 and TRBJ2-5, with D perhaps being TRBD1 or TRBD2 (7 bases each). The CDR3 length is 15 residues. Germline V gene data show CDR1 as DFQATT and CDR2 as SNEGSKA (reference sequence). The CDR3 nucleotides read TGCAGTGCTAGGCGGGCAGGGGGACTACAAGAGACCCGGTACTTC. Amino acids: CSARRAGGLQETRYF.

J is TRBJ2-3 and V is TRBV28; the match to TRBD2 covers 9 bases. V was clipped by 5 bases and J by 6 bases; unmatched bases: 9. This CDR3 region has 15 residues. Germline-derived CDR1 and CDR2 are MDHEN and SYDVKM. In nucleotides, the CDR3 is TGTGCCAGCAGTCCCCTGGGACTAGCCTCGGATACGCAGTATTTT. It specifies CASSPLGLASDTQYF.

The sample holds many counts of this clonotype. The chain carries TRBV5-1 and TRBJ2-2; 10 positions agree with TRBD1. With 4 bases clipped from V and 0 bases from J, the junction kept 3 bases outside the gene matches. CDR1 and CDR2 (germline): SGHRS, YFSETQ. There are 16 residues in the CDR3. The CDR3 region is CASSPGQGANTGELFF. CDR3 in DNA: TGCGCCAGCAGCCCTGGACAGGGGGCGAACACCGGGGAGCTGTTTTTT.

This clonotype was observed a single time. This may come from a read error, since a much larger clone is one base off. The chain carries TRBV7-2 and TRBJ1-1; the D is unclear. Looked up from germline, CDR1 is SGHTA and CDR2 is FQGNSA. The CDR3 has 14 amino acids. This chain's CDR3 is CASSWLNGNTEDFF. CDR3 coding DNA: TGTGCCAGCAGCTGGTTGAATGGGAACACTGAAGATTTCTTT.

In its sample, this clonotype was seen many times. V usage is TRBV3-1 and J usage is TRBJ2-1; D is uncertain. V was clipped by 1 base and J by 8 bases, with 9 bases between them. The CDR3 sequence is 13 residues long. Germline CDR1 is LGHDT and CDR2 is YNNKEL (reference sequence). The CDR3 DNA follows: TGTGCCAGCAGCCAAGTACACCCCGATGAGCAGTTCTTC. It specifies CASSQVHPDEQFF.

This clonotype was observed a handful of times. V gene TRBV28 combines with J gene TRBJ2-7; tentative D call: TRBD1 (6 bases). This CDR3 spans 13 amino acids. V shed 6 bases and J shed 3 bases, with 12 bases lying between them. Per the germline V gene, CDR1 is MDHEN and CDR2 is SYDVKM. The CDR3: CASSPQGHYEQYF. DNA of the CDR3: TGTGCCAGCAGCCCACAGGGACACTACGAGCAGTACTTC.

Many counts were recorded for this clonotype. V is TRBV5-6 and J is TRBJ1-1; D gene unclear. Trimming took 4 bases from V and 0 from J, leaving 10 bases between them. The CDR3 covers 14 residues. The germline V gene encodes CDR1 SGHDT and CDR2 YYEEEE. The CDR3 loop is CASSTTQLNTEAFF. The CDR3 DNA sequence: TGTGCCAGCAGCACAACACAGTTGAACACTGAAGCTTTCTTT.

This clonotype has ten or more counts. The CDR3 coding sequence is TGCGCCAGCGGGGGGGACACCGTTACCTACGAGCAGTACTTC. This translates into CASGGDTVTYEQYF. V and J are TRBV4-1 and TRBJ2-7; possibly TRBD2 for D (7 bases). The CDR3 is made up of 14 amino acids. The V gene's germline CDR1 is MGHRA and CDR2 YSYEKL. Deletions cut 8 bases from V and 2 bases from J, with 16 bases between.

This clonotype was recorded at least ten times. This chain connects TRBV20-1 to TRBJ2-3; D remains unclear. The CDR3 is 12 residues long. Germline CDR1 DFQATT, CDR2 SNEGSKA (reference sequence). CDR3 DNA sequence: TGCAGCCAGACGGCCGGCACAGATACGCAGTATTTT. This gives the protein CSQTAGTDTQYF.

This clonotype occurred many times. This chain connects TRBV7-2 to TRBJ2-1; 11 bases match TRBD2. Germline V gene sequence: CDR1 SGHTA, CDR2 FQGNSA. V lost 5 bases, J lost 4 bases, and 7 bases stayed unmatched. This CDR3 is 16 amino acids long. In DNA form, the CDR3 reads TGTGCCAGCAGCACCTCCGGGACTAGCGGTTACAATGAGCAGTTCTTC. It codes for CASSTSGTSGYNEQFF.

This clonotype was observed at least ten times. V gene TRBV7-8 combines with J gene TRBJ2-6; TRBD1 matches at 8 bases. After removal of 3 bases from V and 0 bases from J, the junction contained 7 bases not matched to a gene. Germline-derived CDR1 and CDR2 are SGHVS and FQNEAQ. The CDR3 totals 18 residues. CDR3 coding DNA: TGTGCCAGCAGCTTGCAAGACAGGGGTTTCTCTGGGGCCAACGTCCTGACTTTC. Amino acids: CASSLQDRGFSGANVLTF.

This clonotype was seen at least ten times. The V and J genes are TRBV5-6 and TRBJ2-5; 8 bases align to TRBD1. With 3 bases clipped from V and 3 bases from J, the junction kept 4 bases outside the gene matches. The CDR3 sequence is 14 residues long. The germline V gene has CDR1 SGHDT and CDR2 YYEEEE. As DNA, the CDR3 is TGTGCCAGCAGCTCGGACAGGGCCGAAGAGACCCAGTACTTC. Residues: CASSSDRAEETQYF.

The genes are TRBV20-1 and TRBJ1-2; D is possibly TRBD1 (6 bases). The CDR3 contains 14 residues. CDR1 and CDR2 from the germline V gene are DFQATT and SNEGSKA (reference sequence). Trimming left V 1 base short and J 6 bases short, with 15 bases between. The CDR3 reads CSARVPLNRDGYTF. In DNA form, the CDR3 reads TGCAGTGCTAGAGTACCCCTAAACAGGGATGGCTACACCTTC.

This clonotype was observed once. The rearrangement uses TRBV20-1 and TRBJ2-3; the D gene is possibly TRBD1 (6 bases). Between the trimmed V and J ends, which lost 0 bases and 2 bases, there was a span of 15 bases. In germline, CDR1 is DFQATT, CDR2 SNEGSKA (reference sequence). CDR3 size: 16 residues. The CDR3 protein is CSARDFTGTNTDTQYF. The DNA for the CDR3 is TGCAGTGCTAGAGATTTCACAGGGACAAACACAGATACGCAGTATTTT.